This TCR beta chain was identified in a study of siplizumab effects on memory and regulatory T cells. Regarding the study as a whole: Alloreactive sequences tracing back to unstimulated CD4+ memory cells fell significantly with siplizumab.

CDR3 length: 15 residues. V was trimmed by 8 bases and J by 2 bases, leaving 16 bases between them. CDR1 and CDR2 (germline): MNHNS, SASEGT. Repertoires were generated with immunoSEQ multiplex PCR, while TCRdb's copy carries only in-frame clones and drops some. The table has 90,000 to 130,000 clones, 80% to 95% seen once. To note about this clone: Its antigen is not known.

The chain uses TRBV6-1 and TRBJ2-1; maybe TRBD1 (5 bases). The receptor comes from a human donor in good health. The source material was CD4+ T cells sorted from blood. CDR3 bases: TGTGCCAGCCGGGTCAAGACAGCCACCTACAATGAGCAGTTCTTC. Its protein product is CASRVKTATYNEQFF.